The TCR beta chain under discussion was sequenced for a study of identical twins. Study-wide results and limits: In drawing conclusions, the study used cross-sectional statistical analysis and did not follow the same donors.

This CDR3 has 13 amino acids. CDR1 and CDR2 from the germline V gene are SGDLS and YYNGEE. Trimming cost V 0 bases and J 9 bases, with 13 bases left between them. This clonotype was detected only a few times. Its antigen remains unknown. Template switching (which added a universal primer site) was used, and cDNA carried unique molecular identifiers. TCRdb redid the calling of the 5' RACE reads with MiXCR, one entry per CDR3 protein. Of about 190,000 distinct CDR3 sequences listed, roughly 15% are singletons. The same specimen was also included in a second study, on T cells expressing NK-cell markers. That paper states: Sorted T-cell subsets CD3+CD56+NKG2C+, CD3+CD56+NKG2C- and CD3+CD56-NKG2C+ were TCR beta-sequenced. For four donors, these clonotypes were likewise the leading ones in the CD3+CD56-NKG2C+ fraction.

The chain joins TRBV9 to TRBJ2-7; D is uncertain. Sequencing used CD8+ T cells sorted from blood. This receptor was obtained from a woman younger than 35 in good health. Written as DNA, the CDR3 is TGTGCCAGCAGCGTAGATGCCTGGCCGCCGCAGTACTTC. It specifies CASSVDAWPPQYF.